This T cell receptor beta chain was captured in a study of response to subunit inactivated influenza vaccine. The study, taken as a whole, reports: Authors suggested each seasonal influenza vaccination recruits few new T cells.

Germline CDR1 SGHRS, CDR2 YFSETQ. The CDR3 has 16 amino acids. V lost 2 bases and J lost 4, with 19 bases in between. This clonotype came up a few times. Its antigen remains unknown. TCRdb itself ran the RT-PCR reads through MiXCR, one entry per CDR3 protein. The sample includes about 500,000 distinct CDR3 sequences, 16% of them seen just once. This TCR came from a man between 45 and 75 years old who received an inactivated influenza vaccine. The rearrangement uses TRBV5-1 and TRBJ2-7, with D possibly matching TRBD1 (6 bases). The input for sequencing was CD4+ T cells sorted from PBMCs, taken around 25 months after vaccination. As DNA, the CDR3 is TGCGCCAGCAGCTTCAGATCCGGGACACCGACTTACGAGCAGTACTTC. Amino acids: CASSFRSGTPTYEQYF.